The sequence of this T cell receptor (beta chain) was determined in a study of identical twins (dated by TCRdb to 2016 to 2017). About the investigation overall: TCR alpha and beta repertoires from monozygotic twins, unrelated adults of various ages and cord blood were deep-sequenced to test whether fetal clonotypes persist. Replicate twin experiments were performed at different times using different library preparation protocols to rule out contamination.

The receptor library was made with 5' RACE. For sequencing, an Illumina HiSeq 2000 was employed. Template switching introduced a universal primer binding site; the final cDNA contained a unique molecular identifier, enabling accurate counting of TCR cDNA molecules. Specific primers in the conserved constant-segment region were used to synthesize first-strand cDNA for the TCR alpha and beta chains. To control for contamination, every cDNA library was double barcoded, receiving both a SMART-Mk sample barcode and Illumina barcodes. TruSeq adapter sequences and Illumina sample barcodes were added in two successive PCR steps. Sequencing of the TCR alpha and beta cDNA libraries was done on the Illumina HiSeq platform using custom primers. On the study's bioinformatics: MiGEC was used to process raw reads and extract unique molecular identifiers, and MiXCR was used to find CDR3 positions. For each individual, recombination models were inferred using an EM algorithm with the repgenHMM and IGoR tools. The tcR package in R was used for shared clonotype analysis, with sharing normalized by the product of cloneset sizes. To study raw recombination without the effects of thymic and clonal selection, out-of-frame nonproductive sequences were analyzed. Starting from the raw public reads, TCRdb applied fastp trimming at Q25, assembled clones with MiXCR and retained in-frame beta chains. One record per CDR3 amino acid sequence lists the most common genes and DNA. TCRdb, rather than the study authors, made the V and J calls. This sample is represented by 500,000 to 650,000 distinct CDR3 sequences; roughly 7.1% of them were singletons. The ten biggest clones cover about 1.5% of the sample.

V and J are truncated by 5 bases and 2 bases respectively, leaving an intervening sequence of 5 bases. Counted from cysteine to phenylalanine, this CDR3 has 12 amino acids. Here the CDR3 DNA is all that survives: 36 bases in frame from base 1. CDR1 and CDR2, per the germline V gene, are MGHRA and YSYEKL. General study outcomes and caveats: Because the same donors could not be followed over many years, conclusions were based on cross-sectional statistical analysis. Excess twin sharing in beta out-of-frame sequences was weaker because fewer shared sequences lowered the signal-to-noise ratio. Zero-insertion analyses could be partly confounded by invariant T cells such as MAIT and iNKT, though diverse VJ usage argued against such confounding for most clonotypes. Abundant cord blood beta clonotypes had fewer insertions, young adult naive repertoires showed a similar but weaker trend, and memory repertoires showed no such trend. Recombination models systematically underestimated out-of-frame TCR alpha sharing in monozygotic twins but agreed with sharing between unrelated individuals. Out-of-frame TCR alpha sequences shared between twins showed an excess of low generation-probability sequences compared with coincidental sharing between unrelated individuals.

Every donor was a healthy Caucasian. Three pairs of female monozygotic twins, all aged roughly 18 to 29 years, made up the twin cohort. Peripheral blood mononuclear cells were the source from which RNA for the TCR libraries was isolated. This clonotype was seen only a few times. The antigen this receptor binds is unknown. This may stem from a read error, because a much larger clone lies one nucleotide away. The same data also went into a second study, on yellow fever vaccine responses in identical twins. Reported in the second study: The T cell response to vaccination in identical twins was reported by the authors to appear partly convergent and partly personalized. In identical twins, the study followed T cell clones that responded to the vaccine with precision.

The chain was built from TRBV4-1 and TRBJ2-3; no D gene call is confident. Sample: PBMCs. The source is a woman aged 18-29 years in good health. The nucleotide sequence reads as follows: TGCGCCAGCAGCTGGACCACAGATACGCAGTATTTT. This encodes CASSWTTDTQYF.